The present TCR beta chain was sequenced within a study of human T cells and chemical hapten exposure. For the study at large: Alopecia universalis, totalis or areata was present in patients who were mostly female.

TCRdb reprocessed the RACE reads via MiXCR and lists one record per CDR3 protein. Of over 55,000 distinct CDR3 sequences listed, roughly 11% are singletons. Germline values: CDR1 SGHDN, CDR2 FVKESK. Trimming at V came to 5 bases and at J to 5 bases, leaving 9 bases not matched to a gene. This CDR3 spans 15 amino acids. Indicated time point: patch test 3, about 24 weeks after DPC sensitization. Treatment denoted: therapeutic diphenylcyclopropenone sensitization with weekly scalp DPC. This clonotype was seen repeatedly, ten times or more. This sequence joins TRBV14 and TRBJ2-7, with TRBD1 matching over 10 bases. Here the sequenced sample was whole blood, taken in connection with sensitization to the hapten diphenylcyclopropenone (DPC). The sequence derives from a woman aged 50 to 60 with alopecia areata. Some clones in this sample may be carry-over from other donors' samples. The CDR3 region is CASSNRAGTGDEQYF. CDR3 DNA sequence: TGTGCCAGCAGCAACCGGGCCGGGACAGGGGACGAGCAGTACTTC.